The 28 T cell receptor beta chains in this list originate from one sample, sequenced in a study of radiation and T cells in renal cell carcinoma. Described time point: blood 2 weeks post-SBRT. Treatment of the sample: 15 Gy SBRT to primary tumor, nephrectomy 4 weeks later. Some clones are missing from TCRdb's copy, which holds only in-frame ones; the method was immunoSEQ multiplex PCR. Of roughly 140,000 clones in the sample, approximately 88% were seen once. The source material was blood, sampled from a patient whose treatment included radiotherapy and nephrectomy. The receptors stem from a woman aged 50 to 60 with renal cell carcinoma.

The chain has TRBV6-5 and TRBJ2-1; tentative D call: TRBD2 (5 bases). With 6 bases removed from V and 12 bases from J, the gap between germline ends came to 12 bases. This CDR3 contains 11 residues. The germline V gene has CDR1 MNHEY and CDR2 SVGAGI. The CDR3 DNA reads TGTGCCAGCAGCGAACTAGGAAGGCAGTTCTTC. Translating gives CASSELGRQFF.

The chain employs TRBV7-2 and TRBJ2-5; D possibly uses TRBD1 or TRBD2 (5 bases each). The germline CDR1 and CDR2 sequences are SGHTA and FQGNSA. CDR3 length: 14 residues. The ends were cut back, 4 bases at V and 2 bases at J, with 11 bases in the middle. The CDR3 DNA sequence: TGTGCCAGCAGCTCCACCGGGACGCAAGAGACCCAGTACTTC. This codes for CASSSTGTQETQYF. The whole variable domain, filled in from reference TRBV7-2 and TRBJ2-5, reads GAGVSQSPSNKVTEKGKDVELRCDPISGHTALYWYRQSLGQGLEFLIYFQGNSAPDKSGLPSDRFSAERTGGSVSTLTIQRTQQEDSAVYLCASSSTGTQETQYFGPGTRLLVL.

The chain links TRBV29-1 to TRBJ2-2, with D unclear. V was cut by 6 bases and J by 2 bases, with 10 bases left in between. The CDR3 is 13 amino acids. The germline V gene encodes CDR1 SQVTM and CDR2 ANQGSEA. In DNA form, the CDR3 reads TGCAGCGTCCCCCGGATAAACACCGGGGAGCTGTTTTTT. Translated: CSVPRINTGELFF.

The rearrangement links TRBV6-6 to TRBJ2-1; possible D gene TRBD2, 6 bases. V lost 5 bases to trimming and J lost 4 bases, with 12 bases between them. Looked up from germline, CDR1 is MNHNY and CDR2 is SVGAGI (reference sequence). The CDR3 sequence is 14 residues long. The CDR3 sequence is CASSGAGKYNEQFF. The DNA of the CDR3 is TGTGCCAGCAGTGGGGCGGGGAAATACAATGAGCAGTTCTTC.

The chain recombines TRBV6-5 with TRBJ1-1; TRBD1 might be the D (5 bases). This CDR3 has 12 amino acids. V was trimmed by 6 bases and J by 10 bases, leaving 15 bases between them. Germline V gene sequence: CDR1 MNHEY, CDR2 SVGAGI. The CDR3 DNA is TGTGCCAGCAGCTCCGGGGGGGTTACAGCTTTCTTT. Translating it yields CASSSGGVTAFF.

This chain links TRBV29-1 with TRBJ1-1; TRBD1 is a possible D gene (6 bases). CDR1 is SQVTM and CDR2 is ANQGSEA in the germline V gene. Trimming took off 4 bases at V and 3 bases at J, with 21 bases between the two ends. This CDR3 has 16 residues. CDR3 DNA: TGCAGCGTTGTGCGGGGGCTCCGGGACAAGGACACTGAAGCTTTCTTT. It yields the protein CSVVRGLRDKDTEAFF.

The V and J genes are TRBV6-5 and TRBJ2-7; D may be TRBD2 (6 bases). Deletions cut 10 bases from V and 4 bases from J, with 17 bases between. The CDR3 totals 13 residues. The germline gives CDR1 MNHEY, CDR2 SVGAGI. The CDR3: CATTGGTKYEQYF. CDR3 coding DNA: TGTGCCACCACGGGCGGGACCAAATACGAGCAGTACTTC.

The chain is built from TRBV5-1 and TRBJ1-1; TRBD1 matches at 7 bases. The trim removed 1 base at V and 3 bases at J, leaving 3 bases unmatched. Germline V gene sequence: CDR1 SGHRS, CDR2 YFSETQ. The CDR3 runs to 14 residues. DNA of the CDR3: TGCGCCAGCAGCTTGCGCCAGGGGGACACTGAAGCTTTCTTT. Its protein is CASSLRQGDTEAFF.

This chain connects TRBV7-2 to TRBJ1-5; tentatively, D is TRBD1 (5 bases). Trimming pared 11 bases from V and 7 bases from J, leaving 21 bases between. Germline-derived CDR1 and CDR2 are SGHTA and FQGNSA. This CDR3 comprises 14 residues. DNA for the CDR3: TGTGCCTCCACTCCTTTGGGGGGGAGCCAGCCCCAGCATTTT. Translated, it gives CASTPLGGSQPQHF.

This chain links TRBV12-5 with TRBJ2-2; D uncertain. The CDR3 is 14 amino acids. Trimming took 0 bases from V and 6 from J, leaving 8 bases between them. CDR1 and CDR2 from the germline V gene are LGHNT and FRNRAP. CDR3 protein: CASGLVPGPGELFF. As DNA, the CDR3 is TGTGCTAGTGGTTTGGTACCTGGGCCCGGGGAGCTGTTTTTT. Supplemented by reference TRBV12-5 and TRBJ2-2, the full variable domain reads DARVTQTPRHKVTEMGQEVTMRCQPILGHNTVFWYRQTMMQGLELLAYFRNRAPLDDSGMPKDRFSAEMPDATLATLKIQPSEPRDSAVYFCASGLVPGPGELFFGEGSRLTVL.

This clone was seen once. The gene calls are TRBV5-1 and TRBJ2-3; D is unresolved. The V and J ends lost 0 bases and 6 bases respectively, with 8 bases between them. The CDR3 contains 13 residues. Germline CDR1 and CDR2: SGHRS and YFSETQ. In DNA, the CDR3 is TGCGCCAGCAGCTTGGGGGCCCCGGATACGCAGTATTTT. This codes for CASSLGAPDTQYF. The full variable domain, completed using reference TRBV5-1 and TRBJ2-3, is KAGVTQTPRYLIKTRGQQVTLSCSPISGHRSVSWYQQTPGQGLQFLFEYFSETQRNKGNFPGRFSGRQFSNSRSEMNVSTLELGDSALYLCASSLGAPDTQYFGPGTRLTVL.

The genes are TRBV11-2 and TRBJ2-1; 7 nucleotides line up with TRBD2. CDR3 size: 15 residues. V lost 5 bases to trimming and J lost 5 bases; unmatched junction nucleotides: 9. From germline, CDR1 is SGHAT and CDR2 FQNNGV. CDR3 nucleotides: TGTGCCAGCAGCCCCGGACTAGTATTTAACAATGAGCAGTTCTTC. Its protein is CASSPGLVFNNEQFF.

The V and J genes are TRBV18 and TRBJ1-2; tentatively, D is TRBD1 (5 bases). Trimming took off 4 bases at V and 0 bases at J, with 9 bases between the two ends. The CDR3 is made up of 14 amino acids. From germline, CDR1 is KGHSH and CDR2 LQKENI. The DNA for the CDR3 is TGTGCCAGCTCACGAGGGGAGACTAACTATGGCTACACCTTC. Its translation is CASSRGETNYGYTF.

This sequence joins TRBV6-5 and TRBJ1-5; D is unclear. V dropped 5 bases and J dropped 5 bases, with 13 bases sitting between them. There are 14 residues in the CDR3. The germline CDR1 and CDR2 sequences are MNHEY and SVGAGI. In nucleotides, the CDR3 is TGTGCCAGCAGTGATACGGGTCGGGATCAGCCCCAGCATTTT. This translates into CASSDTGRDQPQHF.

This chain uses TRBV5-1 with TRBJ2-5; tentative D call: TRBD2 (5 bases). Germline CDR1 and CDR2: SGHRS and YFSETQ. The V end was cut by 0 bases, the J end by 4 bases, with 10 bases between. The CDR3 extends over 14 amino acids. The CDR3 is CASSLESGIETQYF. The CDR3 region has the DNA TGCGCCAGCAGCTTGGAGTCGGGGATAGAGACCCAGTACTTC.

This clone was counted only a few times. This chain uses TRBV30 with TRBJ1-1; tentatively, D is TRBD1 (5 bases). Between the trimmed V and J ends, which lost 0 bases and 5 bases, there was a span of 13 bases. Germline V gives CDR1 GTSNPN, CDR2 SVGIG (reference sequence). CDR3 length: 14 amino acids. The CDR3 DNA reads TGTGCCTGGAGTGTAGGGCAGGGCGAAACTGAAGCTTTCTTT. Translation: CAWSVGQGETEAFF.

This clone was counted only a few times. This chain links TRBV7-9 with TRBJ2-7; no definite D call. The V gene lost 5 bases and the J gene lost 7 bases, with 9 bases spanning the gap. This CDR3 has 11 amino acids. Per germline, CDR1 SEHNR and CDR2 FQNEAQ (reference sequence). Here the CDR3 reads CASSRDREQYF. The CDR3 DNA reads TGTGCCAGCAGCCGAGATCGGGAGCAGTACTTC.

The rearrangement joins TRBV7-9 to TRBJ2-1; 11 bases are shared with TRBD2. CDR1 is SEHNR and CDR2 is FQNEAQ in the germline V gene (reference sequence). V lost 6 bases and J lost 2; bases outside the gene matches: 6. CDR3 length: 16 amino acids. CDR3 protein: CASRRSGGATYNEQFF. Here the CDR3 DNA reads TGTGCCAGCAGGCGTAGCGGGGGGGCAACCTACAATGAGCAGTTCTTC.

The chain has TRBV18 and TRBJ1-1, with D unclear. V shed 0 bases and J shed 8 bases, with 10 bases lying between them. The CDR3 runs to 13 residues. Germline V lookup: CDR1 KGHSH, CDR2 LQKENI. Here the CDR3 reads CASSPPNWVEAFF. Written as DNA, the CDR3 is TGTGCCAGCTCACCACCGAACTGGGTAGAAGCTTTCTTT.

A single count supports this clone. V usage is TRBV30 and J usage is TRBJ2-4, with D possibly TRBD2 on 5 matching bases. CDR3 length equals 14 residues. Trimming took 3 bases from V and 0 from J, leaving 9 bases between them. Germline CDR1 and CDR2: GTSNPN and SVGIG (reference sequence). The CDR3 DNA sequence: TGTGCCTGGAGGGACCGGGGAGCCAAAAACATTCAGTACTTC. It is translated as CAWRDRGAKNIQYF. Full variable domain (missing parts from reference TRBV30 and TRBJ2-4): SQTIHQWPATLVQPVGSPLSLECTVEGTSNPNLYWYRQAAGRGLQLLFYSVGIGQISSEVPQNLSASRPQDRQFILSSKKLLLSDSGFYLCAWRDRGAKNIQYFGAGTRLSVL.

The chain carries TRBV5-6 and TRBJ1-5; 7 positions agree with TRBD1. The germline V gene has CDR1 SGHDT and CDR2 YYEEEE. The CDR3 is 17 amino acids. V shed 2 bases and J 5 bases; nucleotides not matched to a gene: 13. The CDR3 coding sequence is TGTGCCAGCAGCTTTAATCGGGACAGTCGCACAGATCAGCCCCAGCATTTT. This gives the protein CASSFNRDSRTDQPQHF.

The chain is built from TRBV5-8 and TRBJ2-7; D uncertain. V was pared by 2 bases and J by 0 bases, with 6 bases between. The CDR3 loop spans 13 amino acids. CDR1 and CDR2 from the germline V gene are SGHTS and YDEGEE. The chain's CDR3 is CASSFYGSYEQYF. The DNA of the CDR3 is TGTGCCAGCAGCTTCTACGGCTCCTACGAGCAGTACTTC.

The CDR3 reads CASSTGFTDTQYF. The CDR3, as DNA: TGTGCCAGTTCGACAGGCTTCACAGATACGCAGTATTTT. This sequence joins TRBV19 and TRBJ2-3, with D possibly matching TRBD1 (6 bases). This CDR3 has 13 amino acids. V was pared by 8 bases and J by 2 bases, with 11 bases between. From germline, CDR1 is LNHDA and CDR2 SQIVND (reference sequence).

V is TRBV18 and J is TRBJ1-2, with D maybe TRBD1 (6 bases). This CDR3 contains 15 residues. The germline gives CDR1 KGHSH, CDR2 LQKENI. V was pared by 6 bases and J by 5 bases, with 19 bases between. The CDR3 nucleotides read TGTGCCAGCTCCCCGCGAACAGACAGGATATATGGCTACACCTTC. Its translation: CASSPRTDRIYGYTF.

This clone was counted once. The rearrangement uses TRBV5-4 and TRBJ2-3, with D unclear. Germline V lookup: CDR1 SGHNT, CDR2 YYREEE (reference sequence). The V end was cut by 2 bases, the J end by 5 bases, with 12 bases between. This CDR3 region has 14 residues. The chain's CDR3 is CASSFRNPGDTQYF. CDR3 DNA sequence: TGTGCCAGCAGCTTCCGGAACCCGGGAGATACGCAGTATTTT. Based on the CDR3 plus reference TRBV5-4 and TRBJ2-3, the full variable domain is ETGVTQSPTHLIKTRGQQVTLRCSSQSGHNTVSWYQQALGQGPQFIFQYYREEENGRGNFPPRFSGLQFPNYSSELNVNALELDDSALYLCASSFRNPGDTQYFGPGTRLTVL.

The chain combines TRBV11-3 with TRBJ2-3; no clear D. V lost 5 bases and J lost 0, with 12 bases in between. Germline V lookup: CDR1 SGHNT, CDR2 YENEEA. CDR3 size: 15 residues. The CDR3 nucleotides are TGTGCCAGCAGCCCGGTTGTCGGTAGCACAGATACGCAGTATTTT. Translation: CASSPVVGSTDTQYF.

This clone was recorded once. The V call is TRBV5-1, the J call TRBJ2-3; D possibly corresponds to TRBD2 (5 bases). Germline V gives CDR1 SGHRS, CDR2 YFSETQ. There are 16 residues in the CDR3. V was trimmed by 5 bases and J by 0 bases, leaving 16 bases between them. CDR3 sequence (DNA): TGCGCCAGCAGGGCCACTGGGCTAGCTAGCACAGATACGCAGTATTTT. Translation gives CASRATGLASTDTQYF. Filled out from reference TRBV5-1 and TRBJ2-3, the complete variable domain reads KAGVTQTPRYLIKTRGQQVTLSCSPISGHRSVSWYQQTPGQGLQFLFEYFSETQRNKGNFPGRFSGRQFSNSRSEMNVSTLELGDSALYLCASRATGLASTDTQYFGPGTRLTVL.

The gene calls are TRBV9 and TRBJ2-6; D is possibly TRBD1 or TRBD2 (5 bases each). Germline V gene sequence: CDR1 SGDLS, CDR2 YYNGEE. The CDR3 loop spans 16 amino acids. Trimming left V 2 bases short and J 0 bases short, with 9 bases between. The CDR3 region is CASSVGGNSGANVLTF. In DNA, the CDR3 is TGTGCCAGCAGCGTTGGGGGAAACTCTGGGGCCAACGTCCTGACTTTC.